The 12 T cell receptor beta chains below were found in one sample sequenced in a study of T cell responses to AZD1222 COVID-19 vaccine. Here immunoSEQ multiplex PCR was the method, and the copy in TCRdb shows in-frame clones only, minus some. The table has over 110,000 clones, 85% to 90% seen once. The specimen comprised peripheral blood, sampled 28 days after the second AZD1222 dose. These TCRs come from an adult who received the AZD1222 COVID-19 vaccine.

J is TRBJ1-5 and V is TRBV28; 12 bases map to TRBD1. This CDR3 comprises 16 residues. Germline CDR1 is MDHEN and CDR2 is SYDVKM. V gave up 3 bases and J gave up 6 bases; unmatched junction bases: 6. The CDR3 DNA is TGTGCCAGCAGTTTCTCCGGGACAGGGGGCTCTCAGCCCCAGCATTTT. This sequence encodes CASSFSGTGGSQPQHF.

J is TRBJ2-1 and V is TRBV28, with 8 bases matching TRBD2. CDR1 and CDR2 (germline): MDHEN, SYDVKM. This CDR3 region has 17 residues. V lost 7 bases, J lost 0 bases, and 11 bases stayed unmatched. DNA of the CDR3: TGTGCCAGCACGAGTAGCGGGACCCCTAGCTCCTACAATGAGCAGTTCTTC. It translates to CASTSSGTPSSYNEQFF. Using reference TRBV28 and TRBJ2-1 for the parts outside the CDR3, the full variable domain is DVKVTQSSRYLVKRTGEKVFLECVQDMDHENMFWYRQDPGLGLRLIYFSYDVKMKEKGDIPEGYSVSREKKERFSLILESASTNQTSMYLCASTSSGTPSSYNEQFFGPGTRLTVL.

The V and J genes are TRBV7-9 and TRBJ2-1, with 10 bases fitting TRBD2. V lost 5 bases and J lost 4; bases outside the gene matches: 8. This CDR3 has 16 amino acids. Per germline, CDR1 SEHNR and CDR2 FQNEAQ (reference sequence). CDR3 nucleotides: TGTGCCAGCAGCCCCCGGACTAGCGGTACATACAATGAGCAGTTCTTC. Translated: CASSPRTSGTYNEQFF.

The chain uses TRBV5-6 and TRBJ1-5; a weak D match, TRBD1 (5 bases). Germline values: CDR1 SGHDT, CDR2 YYEEEE. V was trimmed by 0 bases and J by 5 bases, leaving 9 bases between them. The CDR3 totals 14 residues. The CDR3 sequence: CASSLGLGDQPQHF. CDR3 DNA sequence: TGTGCCAGCAGCTTGGGGTTAGGGGATCAGCCCCAGCATTTT.

This clone was found a few times. V is TRBV24-1 and J is TRBJ2-2; 7 nucleotides agree with TRBD1. Per the germline V gene, CDR1 is KGHDR and CDR2 is SFDVKD. This CDR3 has 15 amino acids. The J segment lost 7 bases and the V segment lost 7 bases, leaving 11 bases of the junction unmatched. The CDR3 DNA is TGTGCCACCAGCCGAGAAGGGGGCGCAGGCGGGGAGCTGTTTTTT. Translating it yields CATSREGGAGGELFF.

This chain joins TRBV7-9 and TRBJ2-3; D is unresolved. Trimming left V 5 bases short and J 0 bases short, with 15 bases between. Germline V gene sequence: CDR1 SEHNR, CDR2 FQNEAQ (reference sequence). This CDR3 region has 16 residues. The DNA for the CDR3 is TGTGCCAGCAGCCGTGATCTAGGTGGAAGCACAGATACGCAGTATTTT. The encoded protein is CASSRDLGGSTDTQYF.

This rearrangement joins TRBV15 to TRBJ1-6, with a possible D match to TRBD1 (5 bases). The V gene lost 1 base and the J gene lost 6 bases, with 13 bases spanning the gap. From germline, CDR1 is LNHNV and CDR2 YYDKDF (reference sequence). This CDR3 has 16 residues. CDR3 sequence (DNA): TGTGCCACCAGCAGAGCCGGGTCTGGGGCTAATTCACCCCTCCACTTT. Protein: CATSRAGSGANSPLHF. Complete variable domain (other parts from reference TRBV15 and TRBJ1-6): DAMVIQNPRYQVTQFGKPVTLSCSQTLNHNVMYWYQQKSSQAPKLLFHYYDKDFNNEADTPDNFQSRRPNTSFCFLDIRSPGLGDTAMYLCATSRAGSGANSPLHFGNGTRLTVT.

The chain couples TRBV19 to TRBJ1-1; D is perhaps TRBD1 (5 bases). The CDR3 is 14 amino acids. Germline values: CDR1 LNHDA, CDR2 SQIVND (reference sequence). V lost 10 bases to trimming and J lost 6 bases, with 21 bases between them. The CDR3 region is CATRSRGGTSEAFF. The CDR3 DNA is TGTGCCACGAGGAGCCGGGGGGGGACGTCTGAAGCTTTCTTT.

This clone was counted a single time. The chain employs TRBV7-2 and TRBJ1-3, with no clear D. Germline V CDR1 and CDR2: SGHTA, FQGNSA. This CDR3 has 14 residues. V shed 1 base and J shed 0 bases, with 4 bases lying between them. In nucleotides, the CDR3 is TGTGCCAGCAGCTTAGTCCGCTCTGGAAACACCATATATTTT. It yields the protein CASSLVRSGNTIYF.

The CDR3 is CASSLLGQPTYEQYF. The DNA of the CDR3 is TGTGCCAGCAGTTTATTGGGACAGCCTACCTACGAGCAGTACTTC. The genes are TRBV28 and TRBJ2-7, with 7 bases matching TRBD1. There are 15 residues in the CDR3. V was pared by 1 base and J by 2 bases, with 5 bases of the junction left unmatched. Germline loops: CDR1 MDHEN, CDR2 SYDVKM.

The chain combines TRBV5-4 with TRBJ1-1, with D perhaps TRBD1 (6 bases). This CDR3 is built from 15 residues. Per germline, CDR1 SGHNT and CDR2 YYREEE (reference sequence). V shed 0 bases and J shed 4 bases, with 13 bases lying between them. CDR3 DNA sequence: TGTGCCAGCAGCTTGGAAGGGGGGTCGGGCACTGAAGCTTTCTTT. This encodes CASSLEGGSGTEAFF.

The J gene is TRBJ2-3, the V gene TRBV4-2; TRBD2 matches at 14 bases. Trimming removed 4 bases from V and 2 bases from J; junction bases left unmatched: 8. The CDR3 is 18 residues long. In germline, CDR1 is LGHNA, CDR2 YNFKEQ. CDR3 nucleotides: TGTGCCAGCAGCCTGGGACTAGCGGGGGACACACTCACAGATACGCAGTATTTT. As protein: CASSLGLAGDTLTDTQYF.